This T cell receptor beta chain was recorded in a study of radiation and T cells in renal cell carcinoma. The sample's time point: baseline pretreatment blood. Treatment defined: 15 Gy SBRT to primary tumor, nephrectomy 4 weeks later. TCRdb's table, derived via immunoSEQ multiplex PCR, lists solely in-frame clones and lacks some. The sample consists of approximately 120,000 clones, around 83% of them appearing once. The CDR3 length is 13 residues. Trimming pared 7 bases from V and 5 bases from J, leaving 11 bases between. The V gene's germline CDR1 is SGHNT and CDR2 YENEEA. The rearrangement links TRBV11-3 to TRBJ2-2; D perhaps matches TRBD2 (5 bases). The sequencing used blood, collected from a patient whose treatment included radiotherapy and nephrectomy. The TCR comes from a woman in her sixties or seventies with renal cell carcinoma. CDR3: CASKRTGTGELFF. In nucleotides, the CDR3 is TGTGCCAGCAAAAGAACGGGAACCGGGGAGCTGTTTTTT.